The rows below give T cell receptor beta chains drawn from one sample of a study of blood T cell repertoires in COVID-19. Repertoires were generated with immunoSEQ multiplex PCR, while TCRdb's copy carries only in-frame clones and drops some. The sample includes 310,000 or so clones, roughly 90% of them seen just once. Sequencing input: peripheral blood. These receptors were collected from a man younger than 35 who had recovered from COVID-19. Each CDR3 is given with its conserved first and last residue. The D gene is left open where the match is weak. Clone sizes are given selectively: once, few, many, or a class where the clone is expanded.

TGTGCCAGCAGCTTTAGAATGGGCAGTCAGCCCCAGCATTTT	CASSFRMGSQPQHF	NA	NA	TRBV7-2	TRBJ1-5
TGCAGTGCTAGTCCTACCAACAGGGGACTCTCTGGAAACACCATATATTTT	CSASPTNRGLSGNTIYF	NA	TRBD1	TRBV20-1	TRBJ1-3
TGCGCCAGCAGCCCAGGAATCGGAGGTGCAGCCTACGAGCAGTACTTC	CASSPGIGGAAYEQYF	NA	NA	TRBV4-3	TRBJ2-7
TGTGCCAGCAGTGGCTCTGCTCTAGGCGGCTACACCTTC	CASSGSALGGYTF	NA	NA	TRBV12-3/TRBV12-4	TRBJ1-2
TGCGCCAGCAGCCAAGAAGGGGGGGGCGGCTACACCTTC	CASSQEGGGGYTF	NA	NA	TRBV4-3	TRBJ1-2
TGTGCCAGCAGCGTAGAGCACGGGCAGGGGATTGATGAGCAGTTCTTC	CASSVEHGQGIDEQFF	NA	NA	TRBV9	TRBJ2-1
TGTGCCAGTAGTATTCGACTAAGCGCTCCCTACGAGCAGTACTTC	CASSIRLSAPYEQYF	once	NA	TRBV19	TRBJ2-7
TGTGCCAGCAGCGTCGCGGGATTAAATGAAAAACTGTTTTTT	CASSVAGLNEKLFF	NA	NA	TRBV7-2	TRBJ1-4
TGTGCCAGCAGCCACCAGGGTGACGGCACCGGGGAGCTGTTTTTT	CASSHQGDGTGELFF	NA	NA	TRBV21-1	TRBJ2-2
TGTGCCAGCAGTTACACGGGACTATCGAGCTCCTACAATGAGCAGTTCTTC	CASSYTGLSSSYNEQFF	NA	TRBD2	TRBV5-6	TRBJ2-1
TGTGCCAGCAGTGAAGCGGGACAGGCCGCATGGATTCAGCCCCAGCATTTT	CASSEAGQAAWIQPQHF	NA	TRBD1	TRBV6-1	TRBJ1-5
TGTGCCAGCACCCCCGCCCTGGGAGTGGGCACTGAAGCTTTCTTT	CASTPALGVGTEAFF	NA	NA	TRBV6-2/TRBV6-3	TRBJ1-1
TGTGCCAGTAGTCCACAACCCGGGACAGGGGCACATGGCTACACCTTC	CASSPQPGTGAHGYTF	NA	TRBD1	TRBV19	TRBJ1-2
TGTGCCAGCAGCCAGAGACAGGTTCTGATGGGTGGCTACACCTTC	CASSQRQVLMGGYTF	NA	NA	TRBV2	TRBJ1-2
TGTGCCAGCAGTCCACTAACAGGGGGCCAGCCCCAGCATTTT	CASSPLTGGQPQHF	NA	TRBD1	TRBV5-5	TRBJ1-5
TGCGCCAGCAGCCCCTGGACAGAGGGCACTGAAGCTTTCTTT	CASSPWTEGTEAFF	NA	NA	TRBV5-1	TRBJ1-1
TGTGCCAGCAGTGACACTCAGGGGGCGTCTAACTATGGCTACACCTTC	CASSDTQGASNYGYTF	NA	TRBD1	TRBV25-1	TRBJ1-2
TGCAGTGCTAGTAGGCCGGGAGGGCCTACGGAGACCCAGTACTTC	CSASRPGGPTETQYF	NA	TRBD2	TRBV20-1	TRBJ2-5
TGTGCCAGCAGCCCGAGATCGCGGGAGCGCAATGAGCAGTTCTTC	CASSPRSRERNEQFF	once	TRBD2	TRBV9	TRBJ2-1
TGCGCCAGCAGCTTTACGGGGGACAATGAGCAGTTCTTC	CASSFTGDNEQFF	NA	NA	TRBV5-1	TRBJ2-1
TGCGCCAGCAGCATGGGACTAGAGTACGAGCAGTACTTC	CASSMGLEYEQYF	NA	TRBD2	TRBV5-1	TRBJ2-7
TGTGCCAGCAGTTCCCTTGGGGAGGCTTTCTTT	CASSSLGEAFF	NA	NA	TRBV6-5	TRBJ1-1
TGTGCCACGCGGACAGGGGACTATGGCTACACCTTC	CATRTGDYGYTF	NA	TRBD1	TRBV2	TRBJ1-2
TGTGCCAGCAGCGACGCGGCGATCCGATACAATGAGCAGTTCTTC	CASSDAAIRYNEQFF	NA	NA	TRBV7-2	TRBJ2-1
TGTGCCAGCAGTGAGATCTGGAGACAGGCAGCAGGAAACACCATATATTTT	CASSEIWRQAAGNTIYF	once	NA	TRBV6-1	TRBJ1-3
TGCAGCGCTGTGACAGGTCCAGATCAGCCCCAGCATTTT	CSAVTGPDQPQHF	NA	NA	TRBV29-1	TRBJ1-5
TGTGCCAGCAGTTACCTCCGGGAAAACAATGAGCAGTTCTTC	CASSYLRENNEQFF	NA	NA	TRBV6-5	TRBJ2-1
TGTGCCAGCTCACCATGGGCATCCGGGACAGACAACTATGGCTACACCTTC	CASSPWASGTDNYGYTF	NA	TRBD1	TRBV18	TRBJ1-2
TGTGCCAGCAGCTTCGGTTCAGGGGCTAGCACAGATACGCAGTATTTT	CASSFGSGASTDTQYF	NA	NA	TRBV5-4	TRBJ2-3
TGTGCCAGTCGGAGTAACTATGGCTACACCTTC	CASRSNYGYTF	few	NA	TRBV19	TRBJ1-2
TGTGCCAGCAGCAGGGCCTACTATGGCTACACCTTC	CASSRAYYGYTF	NA	NA	TRBV12-3/TRBV12-4	TRBJ1-2
TGTGCCAGCAGATCAGGACAGGTCGCTGAAGCTTTCTTT	CASRSGQVAEAFF	NA	TRBD1	TRBV12-3/TRBV12-4	TRBJ1-1
TGTGCCAGCAGTGCCGTGGGAGGCAATCAGCCCCAGCATTTT	CASSAVGGNQPQHF	once	NA	TRBV25-1	TRBJ1-5
TGTGCCACCAGTGGGTCAACAGCCCCCTACGAGCAGTACTTC	CATSGSTAPYEQYF	NA	NA	TRBV24-1	TRBJ2-7
TGTGCCAGCAGCTTGGACCCGGGAGACACTGAAGCTTTCTTT	CASSLDPGDTEAFF	NA	NA	TRBV5-5	TRBJ1-1
TGTGCCAGCAGTTTACGCGAAACCATTTCACCCCTCCACTTT	CASSLRETISPLHF	once	NA	TRBV28	TRBJ1-6
TGCGCCAGCAGTGAGCCGGGACTAGCCTTGAATGAGCAGTTCTTC	CASSEPGLALNEQFF	NA	TRBD2	TRBV10-2	TRBJ2-1
TGTGCCAGCTCACCTTCGCAGGACAGCTCCTACGAGCAGTACTTC	CASSPSQDSSYEQYF	NA	NA	TRBV18	TRBJ2-7
TGTGCCAGCAAGAGGGACAGGGACTATGGCTACACCTTC	CASKRDRDYGYTF	NA	TRBD1	TRBV2	TRBJ1-2
TGTGCCAGCAGTGGACTCTGGGGGGTATGGGACGATGAAGGGGCTGAAGCTTTCTTT	CASSGLWGVWDDEGAEAFF	NA	NA	TRBV6-1	TRBJ1-1
TGTGCCAGCAGCGTCCCTCCGGGAGGGCTCTACAATGAGCAGTTCTTC	CASSVPPGGLYNEQFF	NA	TRBD2	TRBV9	TRBJ2-1